Listed below are T cell receptor beta chains from one sample, sequenced in a study of siplizumab effects on memory and regulatory T cells. Using immunoSEQ multiplex PCR, the repertoire was profiled, and TCRdb retains in-frame clones only, with some absent. This table has around 110,000 clones, about 94% appearing once. Source material: non-Treg CD4+ T cells sorted from blood. Receptors were obtained from a human donor in good health. The CDR3 runs from the conserved cysteine through the conserved F or W. A D gene is named only where the DNA matches it firmly. Clone size appears in some rows only: once, few, many, or a class for an expanded clone.

D,J,V,size,DNA,CDR3
-,TRBJ2-5,TRBV7-6,-,TGTGCCAGCAGACCTGGTAGGACGGTGGACGTGGCCCAGTACTTC,CASRPGRTVDVAQYF
TRBD2,TRBJ2-3,TRBV9,-,TGTGCCAGCAGCCTGGGACTAGCGGGAGGGCGGGGCACAGATACGCAGTATTTT,CASSLGLAGGRGTDTQYF
-,TRBJ2-2,TRBV18,once,TGTGCCAGCTCACCTCGACTACCAGCCGGGGAGCTGTTTTTT,CASSPRLPAGELFF
TRBD2,TRBJ2-7,TRBV11-3,-,TGTGCCAGCAGCCCCGGACTAGCGGGGTTCTACGAGCAGTACTTC,CASSPGLAGFYEQYF
-,TRBJ1-1,TRBV7-9,-,TGTGCCAGCAATTTCGCCGGGACACCGAACACTGAAGCTTTCTTT,CASNFAGTPNTEAFF
-,TRBJ1-4,TRBV9,-,TGTGCCAGCAGCGCCATGGGACAACATAATGAAAAACTGTTTTTT,CASSAMGQHNEKLFF
-,TRBJ2-2,TRBV11-3,-,TGTGCCAGCAGCCAGGACTCTAGTTCCGGGGAGCTGTTTTTT,CASSQDSSSGELFF
TRBD1,TRBJ2-2,TRBV9,-,TGTGCCAGCAGCGTTAACAGGGGCTACACCGGGGAGCTGTTTTTT,CASSVNRGYTGELFF
TRBD1,TRBJ2-3,TRBV28,few,TGTGCCAGCAGAGAGACAGGGCGGCCAGATACGCAGTATTTT,CASRETGRPDTQYF
-,TRBJ2-3,TRBV27,-,TGTGCCAGCAGTCGGGTCGAGGGAACGCAGTATTTT,CASSRVEGTQYF
-,TRBJ1-2,TRBV10-2,-,TGCGCCAGCAGTGATACGGGTACCGATGGCTACACCTTC,CASSDTGTDGYTF
-,TRBJ2-7,TRBV5-1,-,TGCGCCAGCAGCCCGGTAGTAGTCCTAGGATCCTACGAGCAGTACTTC,CASSPVVVLGSYEQYF
TRBD1,TRBJ1-2,TRBV19,-,TGTGCCAGCAGCCCGACAGGGGGTATTAGTGGCTACACCTTC,CASSPTGGISGYTF
-,TRBJ2-5,TRBV5-8,-,TGTGCCAGCAGCTTAGGGACCCAGTACTTC,CASSLGTQYF
-,TRBJ1-1,TRBV6-1,-,TGTGCCAGCAGTAGGGTTATGAGCCGCACTGAAGCTTTCTTT,CASSRVMSRTEAFF
TRBD2,TRBJ2-2,TRBV27,-,TGTGCCAGCAGTTTGTTGGGACTAGCGGGGGGGCCCGGCACCGGGGAGCTGTTTTTT,CASSLLGLAGGPGTGELFF
-,TRBJ1-1,TRBV15,-,TGTGCCACCAGCAGAGGAGCTGGGGGGGGGTACACTGAAGCTTTCTTT,CATSRGAGGGYTEAFF
TRBD2,TRBJ2-1,TRBV10-3,-,TGTGCCACAGGGACTAGCGGTTACAATGAGCAGTTCTTC,CATGTSGYNEQFF